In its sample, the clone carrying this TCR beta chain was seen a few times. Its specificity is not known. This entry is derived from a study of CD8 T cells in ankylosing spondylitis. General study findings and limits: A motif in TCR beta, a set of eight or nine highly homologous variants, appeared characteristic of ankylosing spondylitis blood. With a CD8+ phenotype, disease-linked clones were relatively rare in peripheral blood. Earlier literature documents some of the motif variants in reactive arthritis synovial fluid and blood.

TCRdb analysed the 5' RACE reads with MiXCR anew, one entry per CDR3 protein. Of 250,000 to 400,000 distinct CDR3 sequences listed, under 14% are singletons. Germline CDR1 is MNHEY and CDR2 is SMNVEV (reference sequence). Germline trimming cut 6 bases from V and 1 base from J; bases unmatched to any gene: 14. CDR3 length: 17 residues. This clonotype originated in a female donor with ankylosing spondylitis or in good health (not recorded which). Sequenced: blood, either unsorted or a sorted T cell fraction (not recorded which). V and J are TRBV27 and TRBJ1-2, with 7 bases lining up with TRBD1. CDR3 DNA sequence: TGTGCCAGCAGAGGAATTACCGGGACAGACCTTAACTATGGCTACACCTTC. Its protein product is CASRGITGTDLNYGYTF.